Each of the 2 T cell receptor beta chains below was sequenced from the same sample in a study of T cell responses to AZD1222 COVID-19 vaccine. Profiling relied on immunoSEQ multiplex PCR, and the TCRdb table lists in-frame clones only, not all of them. The sample contains under 150,000 clones, around 86% of which appear only once. Sequenced material: peripheral blood, taken on day 0 of MenACWY control vaccination. These receptors were collected from an adult in good health.

The chain links TRBV3-1 (or the pseudogene TRBV3-2) to TRBJ1-4; unclear D gene. The CDR3 length is 13 residues. V was cut by 6 bases and J by 8 bases, with 13 bases left in between. Per the germline V gene, CDR1 is LGHDT and CDR2 is YNNKEL (reference sequence). The CDR3 DNA sequence: TGTGCCAGCAGTTTCTTCTCGGGGGAAAAACTGTTTTTT. Translating gives CASSFFSGEKLFF.

J is TRBJ2-5 and V is TRBV9; D ambiguous. Trimming pared 0 bases from V and 4 bases from J, leaving 13 bases between. This CDR3 has 15 residues. Germline V gene data show CDR1 as SGDLS and CDR2 as YYNGEE. The CDR3 loop reads CASSVGSGQRETQYF. DNA for the CDR3: TGTGCCAGCAGCGTAGGAAGTGGGCAACGAGAGACCCAGTACTTC.